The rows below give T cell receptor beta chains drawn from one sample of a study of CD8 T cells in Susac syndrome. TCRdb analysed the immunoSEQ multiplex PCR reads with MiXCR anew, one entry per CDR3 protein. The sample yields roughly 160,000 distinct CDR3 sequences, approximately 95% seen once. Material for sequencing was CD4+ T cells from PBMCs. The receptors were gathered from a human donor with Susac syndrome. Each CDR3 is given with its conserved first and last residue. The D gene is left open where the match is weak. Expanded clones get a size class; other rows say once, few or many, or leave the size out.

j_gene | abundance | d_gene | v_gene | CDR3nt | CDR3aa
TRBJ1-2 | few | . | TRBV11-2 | TGTGCCAGCAGCCCCTATATACCCCAGGGGCAGGATGGCTACACCTTC | CASSPYIPQGQDGYTF
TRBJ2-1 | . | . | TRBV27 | TGTGCCAGCATAGGCCTCGCGGGGGCAATTTACAATGAGCAGTTCTTC | CASIGLAGAIYNEQFF
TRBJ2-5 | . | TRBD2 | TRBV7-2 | TGTGCCAGCAGCTTGGGGGTCGGACTAGCGGAAGAGACCCAGTACTTC | CASSLGVGLAEETQYF
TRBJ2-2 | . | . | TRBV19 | TGTGCCAGTAGTATTTTTTCTGGGAACACCGGGGAGCTGTTTTTT | CASSIFSGNTGELFF
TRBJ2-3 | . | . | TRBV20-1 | TGCAGTGCTTCCCGGAAAGGTTCGATTACGCAGTATTTT | CSASRKGSITQYF
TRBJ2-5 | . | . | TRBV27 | TGTGCCAGCAGTGTCCGGAGGGATGAGACCCAGTACTTC | CASSVRRDETQYF
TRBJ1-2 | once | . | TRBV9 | TGTGCCAGCAGCGTAGCTGCTGGGCTAGGCTACACCTTC | CASSVAAGLGYTF
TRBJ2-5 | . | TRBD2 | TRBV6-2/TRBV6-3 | TGTGCCAGCAGTCCACAGCGGGGGGGCCGAGAGACCCAGTACTTC | CASSPQRGGRETQYF
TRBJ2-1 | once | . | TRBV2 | TGTGCCAGCAGTGAAGCGGAGGTCAATGAGCAGTTCTTC | CASSEAEVNEQFF
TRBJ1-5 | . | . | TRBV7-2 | TGTGCCAGCAGCCTTTACCCCCTTGGAATTTGGCCCCAGCATTTT | CASSLYPLGIWPQHF
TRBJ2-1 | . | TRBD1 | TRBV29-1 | TGCAGCGTTGCTGGGACAGGGGTTGGGAATGAGCAGTTCTTC | CSVAGTGVGNEQFF
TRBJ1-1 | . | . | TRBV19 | TGTGCCAGTAGTAGGCCACCCGAAGCTTTCTTT | CASSRPPEAFF
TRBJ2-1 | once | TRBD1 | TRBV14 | TGTGCCAGCAGCCAACTTTTCGGACAGGGGGCAGGTGAGCAGTTCTTC | CASSQLFGQGAGEQFF
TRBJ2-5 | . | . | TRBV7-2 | TGTGCCAGCAGCTTAGCGTGGGGGGAGACCCAGTACTTC | CASSLAWGETQYF
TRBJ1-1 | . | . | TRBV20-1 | TGCAGTGCTAGTCAGGGTGAAACTGAAGCTTTCTTT | CSASQGETEAFF
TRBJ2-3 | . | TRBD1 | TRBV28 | TGTGCCAGCAGAGGACGACAGGGGGCTGCAGATACGCAGTATTTT | CASRGRQGAADTQYF
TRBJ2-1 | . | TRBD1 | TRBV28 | TGTGCCAGCAGTCCGTCAGGGGGAAATGAGCAGTTCTTC | CASSPSGGNEQFF